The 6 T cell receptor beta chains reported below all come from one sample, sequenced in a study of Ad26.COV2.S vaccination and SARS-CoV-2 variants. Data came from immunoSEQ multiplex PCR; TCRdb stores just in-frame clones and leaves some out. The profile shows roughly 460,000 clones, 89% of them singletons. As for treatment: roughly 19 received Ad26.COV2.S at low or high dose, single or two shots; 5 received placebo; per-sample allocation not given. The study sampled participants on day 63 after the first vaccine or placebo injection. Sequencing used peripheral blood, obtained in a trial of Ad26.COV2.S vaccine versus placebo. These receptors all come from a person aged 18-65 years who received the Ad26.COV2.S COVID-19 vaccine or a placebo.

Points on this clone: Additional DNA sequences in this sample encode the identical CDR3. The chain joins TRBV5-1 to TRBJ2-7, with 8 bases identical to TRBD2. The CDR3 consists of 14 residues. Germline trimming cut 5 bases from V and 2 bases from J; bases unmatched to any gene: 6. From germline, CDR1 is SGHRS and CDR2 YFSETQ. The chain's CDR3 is CASSSGTLTYEQYF. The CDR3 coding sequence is TGCGCCAGCAGTAGCGGGACGTTGACCTACGAGCAGTACTTC.

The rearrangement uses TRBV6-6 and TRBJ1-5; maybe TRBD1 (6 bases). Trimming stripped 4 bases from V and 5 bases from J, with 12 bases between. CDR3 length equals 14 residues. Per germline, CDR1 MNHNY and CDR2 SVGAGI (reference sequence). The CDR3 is CASSSIRGHQPQHF. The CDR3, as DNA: TGTGCCAGCAGTTCCATACGGGGGCATCAGCCCCAGCATTTT.

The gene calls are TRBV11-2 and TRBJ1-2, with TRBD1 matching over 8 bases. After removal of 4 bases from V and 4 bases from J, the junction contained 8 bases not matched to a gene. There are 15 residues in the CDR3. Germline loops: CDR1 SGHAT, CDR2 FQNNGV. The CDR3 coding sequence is TGTGCCAGCAGCTCCGTGGACAGGGAGGCCTATGGCTACACCTTC. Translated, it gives CASSSVDREAYGYTF.

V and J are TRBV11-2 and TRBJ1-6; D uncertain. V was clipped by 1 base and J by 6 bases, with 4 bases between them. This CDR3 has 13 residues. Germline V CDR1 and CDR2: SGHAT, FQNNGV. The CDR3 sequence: CASSLAVNSPLHF. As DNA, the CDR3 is TGTGCCAGCAGCTTAGCCGTTAATTCACCCCTCCACTTT.

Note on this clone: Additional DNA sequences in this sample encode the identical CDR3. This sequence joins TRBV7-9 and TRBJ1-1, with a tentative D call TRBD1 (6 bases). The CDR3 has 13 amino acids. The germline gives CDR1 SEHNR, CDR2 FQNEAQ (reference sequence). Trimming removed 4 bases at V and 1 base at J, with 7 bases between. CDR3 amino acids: CASSSQGNTEAFF. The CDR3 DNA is TGTGCCAGCAGCTCACAGGGGAACACTGAAGCTTTCTTT. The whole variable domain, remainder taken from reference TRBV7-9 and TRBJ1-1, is DTGVSQNPRHKITKRGQNVTFRCDPISEHNRLYWYRQTLGQGPEFLTYFQNEAQLEKSRLLSDRFSAERPKGSFSTLEIQRTEQGDSAMYLCASSSQGNTEAFFGQGTRLTVV.

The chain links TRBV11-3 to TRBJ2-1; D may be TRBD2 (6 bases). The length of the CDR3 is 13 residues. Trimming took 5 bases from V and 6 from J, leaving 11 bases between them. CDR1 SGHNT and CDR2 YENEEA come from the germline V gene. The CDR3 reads CASSKGLSNEQFF. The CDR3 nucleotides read TGTGCCAGCAGCAAGGGACTCAGCAATGAGCAGTTCTTC. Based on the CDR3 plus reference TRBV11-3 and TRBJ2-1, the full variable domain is EAGVVQSPRYKIIEKKQPVAFWCNPISGHNTLYWYLQNLGQGPELLIRYENEEAVDDSQLPKDRFSAERLKGVDSTLKIQPAELGDSAVYLCASSKGLSNEQFFGPGTRLTVL.